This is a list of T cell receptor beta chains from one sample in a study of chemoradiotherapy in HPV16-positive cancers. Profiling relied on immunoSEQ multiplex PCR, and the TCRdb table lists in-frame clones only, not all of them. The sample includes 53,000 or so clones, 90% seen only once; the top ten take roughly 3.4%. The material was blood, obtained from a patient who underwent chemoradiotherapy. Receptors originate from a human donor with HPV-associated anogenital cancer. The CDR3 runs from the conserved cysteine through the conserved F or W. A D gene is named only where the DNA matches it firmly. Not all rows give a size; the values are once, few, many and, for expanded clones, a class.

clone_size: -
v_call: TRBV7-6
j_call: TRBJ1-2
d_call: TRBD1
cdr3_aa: CASSLALGTGGDYTF
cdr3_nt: TGTGCCAGCAGCTTAGCGCTTGGGACAGGGGGCGACTACACCTTC

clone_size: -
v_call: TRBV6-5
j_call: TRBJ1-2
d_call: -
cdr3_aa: CASGGGGGYGYTF
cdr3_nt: TGTGCCAGCGGAGGGGGAGGGGGTTATGGCTACACCTTC

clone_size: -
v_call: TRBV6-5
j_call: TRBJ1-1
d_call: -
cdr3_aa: CASSATARARTEAFF
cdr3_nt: TGTGCCAGCAGTGCCACAGCTAGGGCACGCACTGAAGCTTTCTTT

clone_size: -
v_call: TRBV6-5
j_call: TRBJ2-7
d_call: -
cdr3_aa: CASSPGGGGEQYF
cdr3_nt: TGTGCCAGCAGTCCCGGGGGCGGCGGCGAGCAGTACTTC

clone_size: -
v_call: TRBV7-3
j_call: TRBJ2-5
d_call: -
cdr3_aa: CASSQGGLQETQYF
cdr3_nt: TGTGCCAGCAGCCAGGGGGGCCTCCAAGAGACCCAGTACTTC

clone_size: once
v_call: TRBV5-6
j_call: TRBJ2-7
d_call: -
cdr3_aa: CASSSRRNHEQYF
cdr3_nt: TGTGCCAGCAGCTCGCGCAGGAACCACGAGCAGTACTTC

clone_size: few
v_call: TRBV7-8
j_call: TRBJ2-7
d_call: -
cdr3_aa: CASSYGDYEQYF
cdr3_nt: TGTGCCAGCAGCTACGGGGACTACGAGCAGTACTTC

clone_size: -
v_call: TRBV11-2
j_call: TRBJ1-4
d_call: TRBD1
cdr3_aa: CASSLTAGTGDEKLFF
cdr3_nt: TGTGCCAGCAGCCTCACAGCCGGGACAGGGGATGAAAAACTGTTTTTT

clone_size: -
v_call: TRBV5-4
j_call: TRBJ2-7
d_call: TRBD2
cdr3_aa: CASSPGLAGAQYF
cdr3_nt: TGTGCCAGCAGCCCTGGACTAGCGGGAGCTCAGTACTTC

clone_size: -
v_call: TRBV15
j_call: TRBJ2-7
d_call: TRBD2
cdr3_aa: CATSDAGGEQYF
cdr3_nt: TGTGCCACCAGCGACGCGGGGGGGGAGCAGTACTTC

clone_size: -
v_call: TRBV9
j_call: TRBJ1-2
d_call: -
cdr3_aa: CASRRGGAAANYGYTF
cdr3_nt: TGTGCCAGCAGAAGGGGCGGAGCTGCAGCTAACTATGGCTACACCTTC

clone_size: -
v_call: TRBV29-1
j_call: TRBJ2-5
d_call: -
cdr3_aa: CSVVRGGKETQYF
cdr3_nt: TGCAGCGTTGTGAGGGGGGGGAAAGAGACCCAGTACTTC

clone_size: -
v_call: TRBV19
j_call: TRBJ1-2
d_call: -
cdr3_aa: CASSGGTEGYYGYTF
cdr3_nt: TGTGCCAGTAGTGGGGGGACGGAAGGCTACTATGGCTACACCTTC

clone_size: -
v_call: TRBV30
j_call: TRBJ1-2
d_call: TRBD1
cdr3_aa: CAWVRVPGTERYTF
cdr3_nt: TGTGCCTGGGTTAGAGTTCCGGGGACAGAACGCTACACCTTC

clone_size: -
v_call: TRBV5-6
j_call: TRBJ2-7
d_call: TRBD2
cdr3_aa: CASSWRLAGVGEQYF
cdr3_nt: TGTGCCAGCAGCTGGAGACTAGCGGGAGTAGGCGAGCAGTACTTC

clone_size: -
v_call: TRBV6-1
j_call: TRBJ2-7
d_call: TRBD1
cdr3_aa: CASFRDRGRSYEQYF
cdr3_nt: TGTGCCAGTTTCAGAGACAGGGGGAGATCCTACGAGCAGTACTTC

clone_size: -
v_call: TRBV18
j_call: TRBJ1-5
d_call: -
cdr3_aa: CASSPQGGGQPQHF
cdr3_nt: TGTGCCAGCTCACCACAGGGAGGGGGTCAGCCCCAGCATTTT

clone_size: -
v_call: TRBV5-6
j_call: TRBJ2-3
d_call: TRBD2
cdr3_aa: CASSWEVAVSGSGLDTQYF
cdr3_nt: TGTGCCAGCAGCTGGGAGGTTGCGGTGAGCGGGAGTGGGTTGGATACGCAGTATTTT

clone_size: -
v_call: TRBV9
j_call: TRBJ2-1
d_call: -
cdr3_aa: CASSVELPNEQFF
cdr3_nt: TGTGCCAGCAGCGTAGAACTGCCGAATGAGCAGTTCTTC

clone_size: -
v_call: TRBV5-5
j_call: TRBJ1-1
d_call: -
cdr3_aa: CASSVGHEAFF
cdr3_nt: TGTGCCAGCAGCGTTGGACACGAAGCTTTCTTT

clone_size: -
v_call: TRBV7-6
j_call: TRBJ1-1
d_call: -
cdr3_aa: CASSSGPGGLAFF
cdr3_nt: TGTGCCAGCAGCAGCGGGCCAGGCGGACTGGCTTTCTTT

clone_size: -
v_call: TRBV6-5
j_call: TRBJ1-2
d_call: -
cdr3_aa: CASSLPPGRMYGYTF
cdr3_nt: TGTGCCAGCAGTCTTCCTCCGGGACGGATGTATGGCTACACCTTC

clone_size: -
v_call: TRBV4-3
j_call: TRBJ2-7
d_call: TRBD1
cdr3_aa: CASSQGPGQVPYEQYF
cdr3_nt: TGCGCCAGCAGCCAAGGACCGGGACAGGTACCCTACGAGCAGTACTTC

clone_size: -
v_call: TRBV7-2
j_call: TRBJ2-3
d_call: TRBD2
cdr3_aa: CASQPGGSAGDTDTQYF
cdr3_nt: TGTGCCAGCCAACCGGGTGGGTCGGCGGGGGACACAGATACGCAGTATTTT

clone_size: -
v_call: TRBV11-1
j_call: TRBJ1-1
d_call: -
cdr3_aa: CASSEGEYTEAFF
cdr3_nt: TGTGCCAGCAGCGAGGGGGAGTACACTGAAGCTTTCTTT

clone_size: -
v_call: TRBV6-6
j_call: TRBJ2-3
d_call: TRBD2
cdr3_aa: CASSPQLAGDLDTQYF
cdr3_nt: TGTGCCAGCAGTCCCCAACTAGCGGGAGATCTAGATACGCAGTATTTT

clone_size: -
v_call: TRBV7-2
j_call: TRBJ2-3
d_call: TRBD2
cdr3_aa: CASSFRGGHSDTQYF
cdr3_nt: TGTGCCAGCAGCTTTCGGGGGGGCCATAGCGATACGCAGTATTTT

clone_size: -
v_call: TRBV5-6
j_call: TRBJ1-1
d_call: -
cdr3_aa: CASSEYRETNTEAFF
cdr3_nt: TGTGCCAGCAGCGAATACAGGGAGACGAACACTGAAGCTTTCTTT

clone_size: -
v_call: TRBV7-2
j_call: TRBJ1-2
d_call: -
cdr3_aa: CASAGRGFSNYGYTF
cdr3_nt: TGTGCCAGCGCAGGGAGGGGGTTTTCTAACTATGGCTACACCTTC

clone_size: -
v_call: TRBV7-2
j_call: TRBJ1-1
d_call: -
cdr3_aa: CASSLVLGNTEAFF
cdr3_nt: TGTGCCAGCAGCTTAGTCCTGGGGAACACTGAAGCTTTCTTT

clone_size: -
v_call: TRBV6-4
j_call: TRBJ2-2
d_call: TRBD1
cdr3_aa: CASTLGTGDTGELFF
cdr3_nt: TGTGCCAGCACTTTGGGGACAGGGGATACCGGGGAGCTGTTTTTT

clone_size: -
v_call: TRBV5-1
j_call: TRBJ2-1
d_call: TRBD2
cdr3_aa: CASSPGTSGIYNEQFF
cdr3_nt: TGCGCCAGCAGCCCGGGGACTAGCGGGATCTACAATGAGCAGTTCTTC

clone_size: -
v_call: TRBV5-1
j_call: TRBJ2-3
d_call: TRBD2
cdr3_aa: CASSLAGTSGRGRGTQYF
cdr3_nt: TGCGCCAGCAGCTTGGCCGGGACTAGCGGGAGAGGTCGGGGTACGCAGTATTTT

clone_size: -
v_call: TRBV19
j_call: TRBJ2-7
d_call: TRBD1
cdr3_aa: CASKVGPGQGGYEQYF
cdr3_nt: TGTGCCAGTAAGGTGGGACCGGGACAGGGGGGCTACGAGCAGTACTTC

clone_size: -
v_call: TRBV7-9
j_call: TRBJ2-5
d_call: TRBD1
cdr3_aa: CASGTGTETQYF
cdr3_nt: TGTGCCAGCGGGACAGGGACAGAGACCCAGTACTTC